The clone carrying this T cell receptor (beta chain) was counted only a few times. The entry originates in a study of blood T cell repertoires in COVID-19. Assay: immunoSEQ multiplex PCR; the TCRdb copy retains only in-frame clones and omits some. The sample yields 42,000 or so clones, about 90% seen once. The CDR3 consists of 14 residues. The chain recombines TRBV21-1 with TRBJ2-7; no check of the table's D call, TRBD1, against the DNA was made. TRBV21-1 is an annotated pseudogene. The TCR originated in a man aged 50-59 years with active COVID-19. Sequenced material: peripheral blood. The CDR3 region is CASRATGSSYEQYF. The CDR3 DNA is TGTGCCAGCAGGGCTACAGGGAGCTCCTACGAGCAGTACTTC.